This TCR beta chain was sequenced during a study of blood T cell repertoires in COVID-19. Germline V gene data show CDR1 as SGHRS and CDR2 as YFSETQ. V shed 3 bases and J 1 base; nucleotides not matched to a gene: 2. The CDR3 has 15 residues. Participant age was roughly 18 to 100 years, and participants resided in 25 or so US areas. The data were produced by immunoSEQ multiplex PCR, yet TCRdb's version contains in-frame clones alone and is incomplete. The sample includes 310,000 or so clones, almost 90% of them seen just once. The sequence was collected from a young woman with acute COVID-19. V gene TRBV5-1 combines with J gene TRBJ2-1; 9 nucleotides align to TRBD2. The sample comprised PBMCs or T cells enriched from blood (not recorded which). CDR3 sequence (DNA): TGCGCCAGCAGCTCTAGCGGGACTTCCTACAATGAGCAGTTCTTC. Residues: CASSSSGTSYNEQFF.